These 8 T cell receptor beta chains were sequenced from one sample in a study of cytomegalovirus exposure and HLA in healthy donors. Primers included in the PCR were 60 Vbeta and 13 Jbeta primers. Sequencing used immunoSEQ multiplex PCR; TCRdb keeps in-frame clones, though not all of them. The sample totals over 100,000 clones. The sample comprised PBMCs. These receptors were collected from a woman in her 40s in good health and CMV-seropositive.

The V and J genes are TRBV6-5 and TRBJ2-7; 9 nucleotides align to TRBD2. This CDR3 has 15 amino acids. Per the germline V gene, CDR1 is MNHEY and CDR2 is SVGAGI. V was pared by 0 bases and J by 6 bases, with 6 bases of the junction left unmatched. This CDR3 is CASSYSGSGSFEQYF. CDR3 coding DNA: TGTGCCAGCAGTTACTCAGGTAGCGGGAGTTTCGAGCAGTACTTC.

The rearrangement links TRBV5-1 to TRBJ2-5; TRBD1 is a possible D gene (5 bases). Gene TRBJ2-7 matches the end of the DNA better, so the J call may be wrong. This CDR3 contains 14 residues. The germline gives CDR1 SGHRS, CDR2 YFSETQ. The DNA of the CDR3 is TGCGCCAGCAGCTTGGGGACACCTTCCTACGAGCAGTACTTC. Protein: CASSLGTPSYEQYF.

The V and J genes are TRBV6-5 and TRBJ1-2; D may be TRBD1 (5 bases). Trimming took off 6 bases at V and 2 bases at J, with 16 bases between the two ends. Germline V lookup: CDR1 MNHEY, CDR2 SVGAGI. CDR3 size: 15 residues. The CDR3 is CASSPLGAQNYGYTF. CDR3 DNA: TGTGCCAGCAGCCCCCTTGGGGCACAGAACTATGGCTACACCTTC.

The chain couples TRBV5-1 to TRBJ2-1, with 8 bases identical to TRBD1. Looked up from germline, CDR1 is SGHRS and CDR2 is YFSETQ. The CDR3 has 15 residues. The J segment lost 9 bases and the V segment lost 4 bases, leaving 12 bases of the junction unmatched. CDR3 region: CASSLLQGGEGEQFF. CDR3 DNA sequence: TGCGCCAGCAGCCTGTTACAGGGGGGTGAGGGTGAGCAGTTCTTC.

This sequence joins TRBV7-9 and TRBJ2-3, with TRBD2 matching over 7 bases. V shed 2 bases, J shed 6 bases, and the junction held 11 bases outside the gene matches. This CDR3 is 16 amino acids long. Germline CDR1 SEHNR, CDR2 FQNEAQ (reference sequence). The DNA of the CDR3 is TGTGCCAGCAGCTTACCCTCCGCGGGAGCAGCGGATACGCAGTATTTT. It codes for CASSLPSAGAADTQYF. Full variable domain (rest looked up from reference TRBV7-9 and TRBJ2-3): DTGVSQNPRHKITKRGQNVTFRCDPISEHNRLYWYRQTLGQGPEFLTYFQNEAQLEKSRLLSDRFSAERPKGSFSTLEIQRTEQGDSAMYLCASSLPSAGAADTQYFGPGTRLTVL.

The rearrangement links TRBV30 to TRBJ2-2; weak D call: TRBD2 (8 bases). The V gene's germline CDR1 is GTSNPN and CDR2 SVGIG (reference sequence). The CDR3 has 17 residues. Between the trimmed V and J ends, which lost 0 bases and 6 bases, there was a span of 20 bases. The CDR3 region has the DNA TGTGCCTGGAGTGTTGAGGGGGCGGGAGGTTTCGCCGGGGAGCTGTTTTTT. Protein: CAWSVEGAGGFAGELFF.

The J gene is TRBJ2-1, the V gene TRBV28; perhaps TRBD1 as D (6 bases). CDR1 MDHEN and CDR2 SYDVKM come from the germline V gene. The V and J ends lost 1 base and 9 bases respectively, with 7 bases between them. CDR3 size: 12 residues. The CDR3 sequence is CASSLLGAEQFF. The DNA for the CDR3 is TGTGCCAGCAGTTTATTGGGGGCTGAGCAGTTCTTC.

The DNA for the CDR3 is TGTGCCAGCTCTTCGGGGGGGGGCGAACTCTCGGAGTTCTTC. Amino acids: CASSSGGGELSEFF. V is TRBV18 and J is TRBJ2-1; 8 bases match TRBD2. CDR3 length: 14 residues. Germline V gene sequence: CDR1 KGHSH, CDR2 LQKENI. J was trimmed by 14 bases and V by 6 bases; bases with no gene match: 15.